The T cell receptor beta chain described here comes from a study of vaccination and CD4 T cells after COVID-19. Study context: Overlapping peptides covering the spike proteins of SARS-CoV-2, HCoV-NL63, HCoV-OC43 and HCoV-229E were added to stimulate cells.

Sequencing of cultured CD4+ T cell DNA used the Oncomine TCR Beta short-read assay. MiXCR was run by TCRdb on the PCR reads, yielding one entry per CDR3 protein. The profile shows under 20,000 distinct CDR3 sequences, around a third of them singletons. With respect to this clonotype: Its antigen is currently unknown.

Treatment given: roughly 11-day PBMC culture with coronavirus spike peptide pools or control peptides (ViraFEST assay). The authors replaced half the medium with fresh IL-2 medium on days 3 and 7. The V gene end was trimmed by 7 bases and the J gene end by 9 bases; junction bases not matched to a gene: 12. There are 14 residues in the CDR3. Germline V gene data show CDR1 as MNHEY and CDR2 as SVGAGI. The source is a human donor with COVID-19. The chain uses TRBV6-5 and TRBJ2-1; 7 bases match TRBD2. The sequenced material came from cultured CD4+ T cells from blood. As DNA, the CDR3 is TGTGCCAGCACTCACTCTGGGGGAGGGTTTGAGCAGTTCTTC. Residues: CASTHSGGGFEQFF.